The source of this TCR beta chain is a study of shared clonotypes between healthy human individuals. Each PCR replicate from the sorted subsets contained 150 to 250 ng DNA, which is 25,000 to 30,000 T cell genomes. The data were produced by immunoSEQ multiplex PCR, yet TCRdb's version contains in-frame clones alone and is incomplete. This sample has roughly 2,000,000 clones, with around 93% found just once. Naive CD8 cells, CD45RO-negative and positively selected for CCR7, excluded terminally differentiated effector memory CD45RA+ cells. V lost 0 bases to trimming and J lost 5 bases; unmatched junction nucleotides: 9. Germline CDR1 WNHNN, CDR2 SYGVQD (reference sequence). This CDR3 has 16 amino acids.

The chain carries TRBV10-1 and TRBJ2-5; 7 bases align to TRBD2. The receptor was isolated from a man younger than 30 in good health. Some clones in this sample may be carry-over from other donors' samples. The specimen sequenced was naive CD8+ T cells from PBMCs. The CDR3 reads CASSESGGGPWETQYF. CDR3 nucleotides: TGCGCCAGCAGTGAGTCTGGGGGAGGGCCATGGGAGACCCAGTACTTC.